A single sample gave rise to the 22 T cell receptor beta chains below, sequenced in a study of T cells after yellow fever vaccination (dated by TCRdb to between 2019 and 2020). The sample's treatment or condition label, decoded: live attenuated yellow fever vaccine strain. Receptor amplification or capture employed 5' RACE. The instrument was an Illumina HiSeq 2500. TCRdb itself trimmed the public reads at Q25 with fastp, ran MiXCR and retained productive beta chains. Every CDR3 protein is listed once, alongside the most common genes and DNA of its rows. Within this sample are approximately 600,000 distinct CDR3 sequences, with about 12% of them counted one time only. The ten largest clones add up to approximately 15% of the sample. The sample here was PBMCs, taken on the day of the yellow fever booster vaccination. These receptors all come from a man aged 30 to 39 who received the YFV17D yellow fever vaccine.

This clonotype was detected a few times. The CDR3 DNA follows: TGCAGCGTTGTCGAATGGGGTCAGGGGGTGACTGAAGCTTTCTTT. This translates into CSVVEWGQGVTEAFF. The chain recombines TRBV29-1 with TRBJ1-1, with 7 bases that match TRBD1. Germline CDR1 SQVTM, CDR2 ANQGSEA. The CDR3 has 15 amino acids. V lost 4 bases and J lost 5; bases outside the gene matches: 13.

The chain joins TRBV5-1 to TRBJ2-1, with 9 positions matching TRBD2. The junction had 12 bases not matched to a gene; V was cut back by 7 bases and J by 4 bases. The CDR3 is 16 residues long. Germline assignment: CDR1 SGHRS and CDR2 YFSETQ. This chain's CDR3 is CASCPNLAGLYNEQFF. The CDR3 region has the DNA TGCGCCAGCTGCCCTAACCTAGCGGGACTATACAATGAGCAGTTCTTC.

This clonotype has just one count. The V and J genes are TRBV6-1 and TRBJ1-2, with 9 bases identical to TRBD1. The CDR3 length is 15 residues. Germline loops: CDR1 MNHNS, CDR2 SASEGT. Trimming at V came to 5 bases and at J to 3 bases, leaving 7 bases not matched to a gene. The CDR3: CASSRTGQGHYGYTF. The DNA of the CDR3 is TGTGCCAGCAGTAGAACGGGACAGGGCCACTATGGCTACACCTTC.

J is TRBJ2-7 and V is TRBV3-1; tentatively, D is TRBD2 (6 bases). The germline CDR1 and CDR2 sequences are LGHDT and YNNKEL (reference sequence). The CDR3 loop spans 15 amino acids. The ends were cut back, 2 bases at V and 1 base at J, with 12 bases in the middle. The CDR3 is CASSQSQGLSYEQYF. The CDR3 nucleotides read TGTGCCAGCAGCCAAAGCCAGGGACTTTCCTACGAGCAGTACTTC.

The rearrangement uses TRBV7-2 and TRBJ2-3; D is unclear. V gave up 1 base and J gave up 8 bases, with 16 bases separating them. Germline V gives CDR1 SGHTA, CDR2 FQGNSA. This CDR3 contains 15 residues. Here the CDR3 DNA reads TGTGCCAGCAGCTTAGTAGAGTGGGGTTTTGGTACGCAGTATTTT. Its translation is CASSLVEWGFGTQYF.

This clonotype was picked up a small number of times. The rearrangement links TRBV6-1 to TRBJ2-1; TRBD2 aligns across 9 bases. Per germline, CDR1 MNHNS and CDR2 SASEGT. The CDR3 has 17 amino acids. J gave up 9 bases and V 3 bases, and 15 bases lay outside the gene matches. This chain's CDR3 is CASSDRARVAGVGEQFF. CDR3 DNA sequence: TGTGCCAGCAGTGATAGGGCCAGGGTAGCGGGAGTAGGTGAGCAGTTCTTC.

This clonotype has ten or more counts. The CDR3 sequence is CASSIAGRGTGELFF. In nucleotides, the CDR3 is TGCGCCAGCAGTATTGCGGGCAGGGGAACCGGGGAGCTGTTTTTT. The gene calls are TRBV10-1 and TRBJ2-2; tentatively, D is TRBD1 (6 bases). V lost 5 bases to trimming and J lost 5 bases, with 15 bases between them. This CDR3 has 15 residues. Germline CDR1 and CDR2: WNHNN and SYGVQD (reference sequence).

In DNA form, the CDR3 reads TGTGCCAGCAGCTTAGGGTGGGCTAGCGACCCCTACGAGCAGTACTTC. This gives the protein CASSLGWASDPYEQYF. The J gene is TRBJ2-7, the V gene TRBV7-2; tentatively, D is TRBD2 (6 bases). The CDR3 sequence is 16 residues long. From germline, CDR1 is SGHTA and CDR2 FQGNSA. V dropped 1 base and J dropped 2 bases, with 15 bases sitting between them.

The sample holds a few counts of this clonotype. The CDR3 loop is CASSRTRQGLFF. The CDR3 nucleotides are TGTGCCAGCAGCCGAACCAGACAGGGGCTGTTTTTT. The chain recombines TRBV6-6 with TRBJ1-4; 8 nucleotides agree with TRBD1. From germline, CDR1 is MNHNY and CDR2 SVGAGI (reference sequence). This CDR3 has 12 residues. V shed 6 bases, J shed 14 bases, and the junction held 8 bases outside the gene matches.

This clonotype appeared many times. This chain connects TRBV12-3 or TRBV12-4 to TRBJ1-1; D gene ambiguous. The CDR3 extends over 15 amino acids. Trimming took off 5 bases at V and 1 base at J, with 14 bases between the two ends. The CDR3 sequence is CASSPYTAANTEAFF. CDR3 bases: TGTGCCAGCAGTCCGTACACGGCCGCGAACACTGAAGCTTTCTTT.

The V call is TRBV28, the J call TRBJ2-7; 8 bases are shared with TRBD1. The CDR3 spans 14 residues. Germline V gives CDR1 MDHEN, CDR2 SYDVKM. V shed 5 bases and J 2 bases; nucleotides not matched to a gene: 5. In nucleotides, the CDR3 is TGTGCCAGCAGTCGGACAGGGTGGGCCTACGAGCAGTACTTC. Protein sequence: CASSRTGWAYEQYF.

V is TRBV5-1 and J is TRBJ2-7; possible D gene TRBD1, 6 bases. Germline lookup yields CDR1 SGHRS and CDR2 YFSETQ. The CDR3 runs 13 residues. V shed 0 bases and J shed 11 bases, with 15 bases lying between them. The CDR3 sequence is CASSLVAGAGEYF. CDR3 coding DNA: TGCGCCAGCAGCTTGGTGGCAGGGGCTGGGGAGTACTTC. The whole variable domain, remainder taken from reference TRBV5-1 and TRBJ2-7, is KAGVTQTPRYLIKTRGQQVTLSCSPISGHRSVSWYQQTPGQGLQFLFEYFSETQRNKGNFPGRFSGRQFSNSRSEMNVSTLELGDSALYLCASSLVAGAGEYFGPGTRLTVT.

V and J are TRBV12-3 or TRBV12-4 and TRBJ1-1, with unresolved D. V lost 7 bases, J lost 4 bases, and 19 bases lay in between. The CDR3 covers 15 residues. The CDR3 DNA sequence: TGTGCCAGCACCCCTCGGGTCCTCGTGATCACTGAAGCTTTCTTT. As protein: CASTPRVLVITEAFF.

Here the CDR3 reads CASSYSRAGGPYEQYF. DNA for the CDR3: TGTGCCAGCAGTTACTCGAGAGCGGGAGGCCCCTACGAGCAGTACTTC. The chain is built from TRBV6-5 and TRBJ2-7, with 9 positions matching TRBD2. Germline V gene lookup returns CDR1 MNHEY and CDR2 SVGAGI. The CDR3 has 16 amino acids. The V and J ends lost 0 bases and 2 bases, in that order; junction bases with no gene match: 5.

The table lists this clonotype with many counts. The genes are TRBV5-1 and TRBJ1-1; maybe TRBD1 (5 bases). V lost 4 bases and J lost 2, with 6 bases in between. Germline loops: CDR1 SGHRS, CDR2 YFSETQ. This CDR3 contains 12 residues. The CDR3 DNA reads as TGCGCCAGCAGCCGGACAAACACTGAAGCTTTCTTT. The encoded protein is CASSRTNTEAFF. The complete variable domain, with remaining parts taken from reference TRBV5-1 and TRBJ1-1, reads KAGVTQTPRYLIKTRGQQVTLSCSPISGHRSVSWYQQTPGQGLQFLFEYFSETQRNKGNFPGRFSGRQFSNSRSEMNVSTLELGDSALYLCASSRTNTEAFFGQGTRLTVV.

This clonotype was found a few times. The chain uses TRBV6-1 and TRBJ2-1; D tentatively reads TRBD1 or TRBD2 (5 bases each). In germline, CDR1 is MNHNS, CDR2 SASEGT. CDR3 length: 13 residues. V lost 3 bases, J lost 9 bases, and 12 bases lay in between. CDR3 region: CASSDRGRVEQFF. CDR3 nucleotides: TGTGCCAGCAGTGATCGGGGCCGGGTTGAGCAGTTCTTC.

This chain links TRBV7-2 with TRBJ2-5; 9 bases fit TRBD2. The V gene end was trimmed by 4 bases and the J gene end by 4 bases; junction bases not matched to a gene: 13. The germline V gene has CDR1 SGHTA and CDR2 FQGNSA. The CDR3 totals 17 residues. CDR3 in DNA: TGTGCCAGCAGCTACCAACTAGCGGGTTTAAAGCGAGAGACCCAGTACTTC. Protein sequence: CASSYQLAGLKRETQYF. Filled out from reference TRBV7-2 and TRBJ2-5, the complete variable domain reads GAGVSQSPSNKVTEKGKDVELRCDPISGHTALYWYRQSLGQGLEFLIYFQGNSAPDKSGLPSDRFSAERTGGSVSTLTIQRTQQEDSAVYLCASSYQLAGLKRETQYFGPGTRLLVL.

V and J are TRBV20-1 and TRBJ2-3; 11 bases fit TRBD2. The CDR3 loop spans 17 amino acids. Trimming removed 1 base from V and 1 base from J; junction bases left unmatched: 7. Germline values: CDR1 DFQATT, CDR2 SNEGSKA (reference sequence). The CDR3, as DNA: TGCAGTGCTAGAGCCCCACTAGCGGGAGTAGGCACAGATACGCAGTATTTT. This sequence encodes CSARAPLAGVGTDTQYF.

This clonotype was counted only a few times. The J gene is TRBJ2-1, the V gene TRBV30, with D unresolved. Germline values: CDR1 GTSNPN, CDR2 SVGIG (reference sequence). The CDR3 is 13 residues long. With 0 bases removed from V and 6 bases from J, the gap between germline ends came to 9 bases. The CDR3 sequence: CAWSVRLVNEQFF. The CDR3 DNA sequence: TGTGCCTGGAGTGTACGCCTAGTCAATGAGCAGTTCTTC. The full variable domain, rest sourced from reference TRBV30 and TRBJ2-1, is SQTIHQWPATLVQPVGSPLSLECTVEGTSNPNLYWYRQAAGRGLQLLFYSVGIGQISSEVPQNLSASRPQDRQFILSSKKLLLSDSGFYLCAWSVRLVNEQFFGPGTRLTVL.

The chain combines TRBV5-1 with TRBJ1-4; D may be TRBD1 (5 bases). The CDR3 totals 16 residues. CDR1 is SGHRS, CDR2 YFSETQ, per germline. V shed 0 bases and J shed 8 bases, with 17 bases lying between them. Written as DNA, the CDR3 is TGCGCCAGCAGCTTGGGGGTTGTGGGACTCGGGGAAAAACTGTTTTTT. Translated: CASSLGVVGLGEKLFF.

J is TRBJ2-5 and V is TRBV20-1; D might be TRBD2 (6 bases). V gave up 3 bases and J gave up 2 bases, with 19 bases separating them. CDR3 length: 16 residues. The germline V gene has CDR1 DFQATT and CDR2 SNEGSKA (reference sequence). In nucleotides, the CDR3 is TGCAGTGCTAGGGACTACGAGACCGCGAAACAAGAGACCCAGTACTTC. Amino acid sequence: CSARDYETAKQETQYF.

The chain links TRBV7-9 to TRBJ2-3; D call uncertain. V was pared by 5 bases and J by 0 bases, with 12 bases between. Germline-derived CDR1 and CDR2 are SEHNR and FQNEAQ (reference sequence). This CDR3 is 15 amino acids long. In DNA, the CDR3 is TGTGCCAGCAGCCACCGCAGTCCCAGCACAGATACGCAGTATTTT. Its protein product is CASSHRSPSTDTQYF. The full variable domain, with the rest looked up from reference TRBV7-9 and TRBJ2-3, is DTGVSQNPRHKITKRGQNVTFRCDPISEHNRLYWYRQTLGQGPEFLTYFQNEAQLEKSRLLSDRFSAERPKGSFSTLEIQRTEQGDSAMYLCASSHRSPSTDTQYFGPGTRLTVL.